Here is one T cell receptor beta chain with its context. V dropped 0 bases and J dropped 0 bases, with 10 bases sitting between them. Germline V CDR1 and CDR2: MGHDK, SYGVNS. The CDR3 covers 16 residues. These data belong to a study of cytomegalovirus exposure and HLA in healthy donors. Sequenced by immunoSEQ multiplex PCR; TCRdb stores in-frame clones only, minus some. The sample has about 260,000 clones, roughly 88% seen once. The sequence came from a woman aged 25 to 39 in good health and CMV-seronegative. The J gene is TRBJ2-3, the V gene TRBV25-1, with D perhaps TRBD2 (5 bases). The sequenced sample was PBMCs. The CDR3 sequence: CASSEYRGSSTDTQYF. CDR3 sequence (DNA): TGTGCCAGCAGTGAATACCGGGGATCTAGCACAGATACGCAGTATTTT.